This entry lists 2 T cell receptor beta chains sequenced from one sample in a study of regulatory T cells in long-lasting Graves disease. Researchers made TCR beta libraries by using iRepertoire HTBI primers and running Arm-PCR on CDR3 regions. Using its own MiXCR run on the multiplex PCR reads, TCRdb lists one record per CDR3 protein. The sample has about 540,000 distinct CDR3 sequences; approximately 13% are singletons. The time point is: newly diagnosed GD, antithyroid drugs for less than 3 months. Construction of the TCR library relied on RNA isolated from PBMCs. The sample was also linked to a second study, of T cells in Graves' hyperthyroidism and ophthalmopathy.

The specimen comprised peripheral blood mononuclear cells (PBMCs), sampled at new diagnosis, from a patient treated with antithyroid drugs. These receptors all come from a man aged 25 to 40 with Graves disease.

This clonotype came up a few times. The rearrangement uses TRBV29-1 and TRBJ2-3; D unresolved. The V and J ends lost 3 bases and 2 bases respectively, with 12 bases between them. This CDR3 region has 14 residues. The germline CDR1 and CDR2 sequences are SQVTM and ANQGSEA. As DNA, the CDR3 is TGCAGCGTTGACCGGTTCGGAAACACAGATACGCAGTATTTT. Translated, it gives CSVDRFGNTDTQYF.

This clonotype was seen only a few times. The V call is TRBV5-1, the J call TRBJ2-6; 9 bases match TRBD1. CDR1 SGHRS and CDR2 YFSETQ come from the germline V gene. The CDR3 runs to 19 residues. V trimming: 0 bases; J trimming: 4 bases; junction bases outside the gene matches: 11. CDR3 sequence (DNA): TGCGCCAGCAGCTTGGAACCGGGACAGGGAGTCTCCGGGGCCAACGTCCTGACTTTC. Its protein product is CASSLEPGQGVSGANVLTF.